This T cell receptor (beta chain) was captured by sequencing in a study of blood T cell repertoires in COVID-19. J was trimmed by 1 base and V by 3 bases; bases with no gene match: 24. In germline, CDR1 is MDHEN, CDR2 SYDVKM. The CDR3 extends over 23 amino acids. Some clones are missing from TCRdb's copy, which holds only in-frame ones; the method was immunoSEQ multiplex PCR. The sample yields under 100,000 clones, around 90% seen once. This clone was counted between two and nine times. The TCR was taken from a woman aged 70-85 years with acute or convalescent COVID-19. The sequenced sample consisted of peripheral blood. The chain recombines TRBV28 with TRBJ1-5; 10 bases map to TRBD1. This CDR3 reads CASSFALGKRTGGKGGSNQPQHF. The CDR3 DNA reads TGTGCCAGCAGTTTCGCTCTCGGTAAAAGGACAGGGGGTAAAGGGGGGAGCAATCAGCCCCAGCATTTT.